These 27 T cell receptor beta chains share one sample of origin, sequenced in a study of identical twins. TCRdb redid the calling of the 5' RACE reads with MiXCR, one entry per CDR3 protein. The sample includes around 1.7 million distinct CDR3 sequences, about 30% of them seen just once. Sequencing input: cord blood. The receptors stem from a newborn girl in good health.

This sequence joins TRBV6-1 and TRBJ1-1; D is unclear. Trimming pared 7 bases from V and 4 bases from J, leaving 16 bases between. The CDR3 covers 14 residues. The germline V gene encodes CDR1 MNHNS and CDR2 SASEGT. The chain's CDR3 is CASIQAAVGTEAFF. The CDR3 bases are TGTGCCAGCATCCAGGCGGCGGTCGGCACTGAAGCTTTCTTT.

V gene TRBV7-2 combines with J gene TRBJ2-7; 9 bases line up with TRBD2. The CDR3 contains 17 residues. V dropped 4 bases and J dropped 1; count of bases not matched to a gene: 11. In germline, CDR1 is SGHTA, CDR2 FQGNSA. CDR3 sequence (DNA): TGTGCCAGCAGCTCCGACTTTCCAGCGGGGGGTTCCTACGAGCAGTACTTC. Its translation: CASSSDFPAGGSYEQYF.

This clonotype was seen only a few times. CDR3 sequence: CASSQDGSGSQPQHF. The CDR3 region has the DNA TGTGCCAGCAGCCAAGATGGATCGGGGAGTCAGCCCCAGCATTTT. The gene calls are TRBV4-2 and TRBJ1-5; D unclear. Per the germline V gene, CDR1 is LGHNA and CDR2 is YNFKEQ. Trimming removed 0 bases at V and 6 bases at J, with 12 bases between. The CDR3 has 15 amino acids.

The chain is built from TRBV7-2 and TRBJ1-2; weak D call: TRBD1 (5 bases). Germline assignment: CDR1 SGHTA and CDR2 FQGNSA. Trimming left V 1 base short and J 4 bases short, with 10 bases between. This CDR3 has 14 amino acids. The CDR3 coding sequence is TGTGCCAGCAGCTTAGGCTGGCAGGGCTATGGCTACACCTTC. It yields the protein CASSLGWQGYGYTF.

CDR3 nucleotide sequence: TGTGCCAGCAGTTCAGGTGGCGGGGGGGGGCTCAATGAGCAGTTCTTC. This gives the protein CASSSGGGGGLNEQFF. The genes are TRBV28 and TRBJ2-1; TRBD2 agrees at 9 bases. This CDR3 has 16 amino acids. Trimming took 4 bases from V and 6 from J; bases not matched to a gene: 10. Germline loops: CDR1 MDHEN, CDR2 SYDVKM.

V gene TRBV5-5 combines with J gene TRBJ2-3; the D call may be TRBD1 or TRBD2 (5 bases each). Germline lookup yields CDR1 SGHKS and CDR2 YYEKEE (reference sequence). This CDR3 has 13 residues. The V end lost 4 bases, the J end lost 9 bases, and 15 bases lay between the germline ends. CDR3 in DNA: TGTGCCAGCAGCCCTAGACCTGGGGACACGCAGTATTTT. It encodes CASSPRPGDTQYF.

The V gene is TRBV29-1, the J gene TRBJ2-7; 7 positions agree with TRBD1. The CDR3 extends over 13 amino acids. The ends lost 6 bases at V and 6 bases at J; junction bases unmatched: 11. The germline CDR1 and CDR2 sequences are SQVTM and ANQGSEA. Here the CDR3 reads CSVGRSTGSEQYF. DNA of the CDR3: TGCAGCGTCGGCCGGTCGACAGGGAGCGAGCAGTACTTC.

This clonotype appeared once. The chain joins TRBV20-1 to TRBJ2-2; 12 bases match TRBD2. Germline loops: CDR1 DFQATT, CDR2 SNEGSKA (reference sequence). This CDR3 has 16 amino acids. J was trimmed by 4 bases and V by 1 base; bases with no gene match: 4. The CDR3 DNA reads TGCAGTGCTAGAGCTAGCGGGAGGGCCACCACCGGGGAGCTGTTTTTT. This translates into CSARASGRATTGELFF.

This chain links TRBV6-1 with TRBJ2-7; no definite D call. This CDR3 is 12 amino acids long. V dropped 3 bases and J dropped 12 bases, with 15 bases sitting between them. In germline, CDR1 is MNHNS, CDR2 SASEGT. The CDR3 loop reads CASSEKLRKRYF. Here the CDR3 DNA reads TGTGCCAGCAGTGAGAAGTTGCGGAAGCGGTACTTC.

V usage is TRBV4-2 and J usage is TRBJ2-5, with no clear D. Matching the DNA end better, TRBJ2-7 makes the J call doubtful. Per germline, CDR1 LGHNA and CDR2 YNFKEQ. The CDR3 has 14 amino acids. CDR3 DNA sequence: TGTGCCAGCAGAGAAGGGTCTTCGCTGGGCGAGCAGTACTTC. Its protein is CASREGSSLGEQYF.

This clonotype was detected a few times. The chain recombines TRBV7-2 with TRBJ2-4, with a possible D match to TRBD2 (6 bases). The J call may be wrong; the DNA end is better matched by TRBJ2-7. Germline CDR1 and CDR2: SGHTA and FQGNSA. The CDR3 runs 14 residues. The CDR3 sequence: CASSLVGGKYEQYF. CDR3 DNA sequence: TGTGCCAGCAGCTTAGTTGGCGGGAAATACGAGCAGTACTTC.

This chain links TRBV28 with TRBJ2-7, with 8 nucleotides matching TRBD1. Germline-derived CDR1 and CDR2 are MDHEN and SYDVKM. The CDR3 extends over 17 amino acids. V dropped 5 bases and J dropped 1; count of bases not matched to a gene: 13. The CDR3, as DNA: TGTGCCAGCAGTCCATATCAGGGGGCCCCCCATTCCTACGAGCAGTACTTC. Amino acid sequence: CASSPYQGAPHSYEQYF.

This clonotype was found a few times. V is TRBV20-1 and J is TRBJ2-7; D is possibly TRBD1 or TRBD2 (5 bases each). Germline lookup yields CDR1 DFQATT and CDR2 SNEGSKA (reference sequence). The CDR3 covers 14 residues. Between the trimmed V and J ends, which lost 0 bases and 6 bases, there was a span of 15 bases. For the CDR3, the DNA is TGCAGTGCTAGAGATTGGAAAGGGACGAGCGAGCAGTACTTC. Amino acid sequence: CSARDWKGTSEQYF.

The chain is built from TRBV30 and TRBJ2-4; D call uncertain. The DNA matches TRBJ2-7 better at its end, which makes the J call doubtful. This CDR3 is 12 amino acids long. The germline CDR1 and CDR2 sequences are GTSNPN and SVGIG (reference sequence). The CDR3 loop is CAWSVYPYEQYF. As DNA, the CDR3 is TGTGCCTGGAGTGTATACCCCTACGAGCAGTACTTC.

DNA of the CDR3: TGTGCCAGCAGCTCGTACAGGAACACTGAAGCTTTCTTT. Encoded protein: CASSSYRNTEAFF. The chain joins TRBV7-8 to TRBJ1-1, with D uncertain. CDR1 is SGHVS, CDR2 FQNEAQ, per germline. The CDR3 totals 13 residues. The ends were cut back, 4 bases at V and 1 base at J, with 7 bases in the middle.

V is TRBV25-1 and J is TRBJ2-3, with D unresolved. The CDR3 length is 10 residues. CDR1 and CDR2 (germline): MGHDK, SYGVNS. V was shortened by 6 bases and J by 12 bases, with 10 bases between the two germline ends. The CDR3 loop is CASRGMTQYF. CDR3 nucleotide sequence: TGTGCCAGCAGGGGGATGACCCAGTATTTT.

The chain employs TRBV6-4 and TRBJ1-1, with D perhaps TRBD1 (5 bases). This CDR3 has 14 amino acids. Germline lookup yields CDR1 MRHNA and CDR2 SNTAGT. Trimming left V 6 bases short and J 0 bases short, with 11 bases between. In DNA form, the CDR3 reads TGTGCCAGCAGAAAGGACACCTTGAACACTGAAGCTTTCTTT. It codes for CASRKDTLNTEAFF.

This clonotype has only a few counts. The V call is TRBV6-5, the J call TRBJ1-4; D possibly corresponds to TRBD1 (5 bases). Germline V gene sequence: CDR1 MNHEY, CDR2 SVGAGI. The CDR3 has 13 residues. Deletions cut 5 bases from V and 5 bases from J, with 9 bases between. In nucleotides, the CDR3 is TGTGCCAGCAGTGGTCGGGGGAATGAAAAACTGTTTTTT. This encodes CASSGRGNEKLFF.

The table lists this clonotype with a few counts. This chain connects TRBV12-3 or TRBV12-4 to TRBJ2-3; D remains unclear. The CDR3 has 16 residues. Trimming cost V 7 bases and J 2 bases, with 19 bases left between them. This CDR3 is CASTPVEYRDTDTQYF. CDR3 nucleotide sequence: TGTGCCAGCACCCCGGTTGAGTATAGGGACACAGATACGCAGTATTTT.

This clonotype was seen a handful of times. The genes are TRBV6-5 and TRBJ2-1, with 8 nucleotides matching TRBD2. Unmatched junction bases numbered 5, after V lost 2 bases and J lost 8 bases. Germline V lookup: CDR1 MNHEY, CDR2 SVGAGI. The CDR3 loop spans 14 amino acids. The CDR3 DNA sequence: TGTGCCAGCAGTTACCAGCGGGAGAGGTATGAGCAGTTCTTC. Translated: CASSYQRERYEQFF.

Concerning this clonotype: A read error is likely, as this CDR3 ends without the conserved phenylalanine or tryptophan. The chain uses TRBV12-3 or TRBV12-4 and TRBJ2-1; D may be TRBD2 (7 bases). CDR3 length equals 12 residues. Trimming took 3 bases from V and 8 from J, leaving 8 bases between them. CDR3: CASSFGGHEQFL. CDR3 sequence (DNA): TGTGCCAGCAGTTTCGGGGGGCATGAGCAGTTCCTC.

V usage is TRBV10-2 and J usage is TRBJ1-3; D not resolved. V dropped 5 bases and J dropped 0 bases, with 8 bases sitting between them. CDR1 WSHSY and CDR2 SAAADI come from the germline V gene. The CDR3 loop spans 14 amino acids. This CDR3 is CASSSAGSGNTIYF. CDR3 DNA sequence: TGCGCCAGCAGTTCAGCGGGCTCTGGAAACACCATATATTTT.

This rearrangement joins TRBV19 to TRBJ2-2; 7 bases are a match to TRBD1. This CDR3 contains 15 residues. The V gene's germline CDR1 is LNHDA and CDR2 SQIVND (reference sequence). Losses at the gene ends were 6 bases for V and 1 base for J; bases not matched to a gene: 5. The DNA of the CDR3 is TGTGCCAGTAGGGACAGGTCTTTGAACACCGGGGAGCTGTTTTTT. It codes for CASRDRSLNTGELFF. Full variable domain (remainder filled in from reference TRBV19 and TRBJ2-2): DGGITQSPKYLFRKEGQNVTLSCEQNLNHDAMYWYRQDPGQGLRLIYYSQIVNDFQKGDIAEGYSVSREKKESFPLTVTSAQKNPTAFYLCASRDRSLNTGELFFGEGSRLTVL.

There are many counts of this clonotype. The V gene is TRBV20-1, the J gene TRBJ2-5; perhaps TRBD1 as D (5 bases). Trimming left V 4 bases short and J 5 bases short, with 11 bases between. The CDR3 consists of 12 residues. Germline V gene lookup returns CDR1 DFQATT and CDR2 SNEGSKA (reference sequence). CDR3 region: CSATIGVETQYF. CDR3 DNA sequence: TGCAGTGCTACAATAGGGGTTGAGACCCAGTACTTC.

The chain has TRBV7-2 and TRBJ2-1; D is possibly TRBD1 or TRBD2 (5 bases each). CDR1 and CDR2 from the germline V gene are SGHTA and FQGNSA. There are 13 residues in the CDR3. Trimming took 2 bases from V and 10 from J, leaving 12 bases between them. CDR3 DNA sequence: TGTGCCAGCAGCTTATTTGGGGGTAGGGAGCAGTTCTTC. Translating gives CASSLFGGREQFF.

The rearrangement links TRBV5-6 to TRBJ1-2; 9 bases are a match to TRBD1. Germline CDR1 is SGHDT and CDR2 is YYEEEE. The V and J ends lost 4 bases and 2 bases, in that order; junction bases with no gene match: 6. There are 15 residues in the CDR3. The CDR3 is CASSRGTGSNYGYTF. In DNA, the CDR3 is TGTGCCAGCAGCCGCGGGACAGGGTCGAACTATGGCTACACCTTC.

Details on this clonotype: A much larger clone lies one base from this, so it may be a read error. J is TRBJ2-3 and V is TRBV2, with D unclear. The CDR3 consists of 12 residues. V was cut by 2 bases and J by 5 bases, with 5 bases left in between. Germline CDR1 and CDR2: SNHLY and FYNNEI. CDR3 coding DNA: TGTGCCAGCAGTGAATACGTAGATACGCAGTATTTT. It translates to CASSEYVDTQYF. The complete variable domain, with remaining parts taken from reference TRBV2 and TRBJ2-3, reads EPEVTQTPSHQVTQMGQEVILRCVPISNHLYFYWYRQILGQKVEFLVSFYNNEISEKSEIFDDQFSVERPDGSNFTLKIRSTKLEDSAMYFCASSEYVDTQYFGPGTRLTVL.